A selection of T cell receptor beta chains follows, all from one sample in a study of OX40 agonist ivuxolimab in advanced cancers. Clones were read by immunoSEQ multiplex PCR, and TCRdb kept only the in-frame ones, dropping some. The sample consists of more than 20,000 clones, over 80% of them appearing once. The sample here was CD4+ or CD8+ T cells sorted from blood, taken in a trial of the OX40 agonist ivuxolimab. The source of these receptors is an adult with an advanced solid tumor such as melanoma, head and neck, liver or kidney cancer. The CDR3 runs from the conserved cysteine through the conserved F or W. Fields, in order: V gene, J gene, D gene, CDR3 protein, CDR3 DNA. D genes are given only for firm matches.

TRBV28	TRBJ2-2	.	CASSLMGASSGELFF	TGTGCCAGCAGTTTAATGGGGGCGTCGTCCGGGGAGCTGTTTTTT
TRBV29-1	TRBJ1-1	.	CSVDTPMNTEAFF	TGCAGCGTTGATACGCCAATGAACACTGAAGCTTTCTTT
TRBV11-2	TRBJ2-3	.	CASSLSGVGYTDTQYF	TGTGCCAGCAGCTTATCTGGAGTTGGGTACACAGATACGCAGTATTTT
TRBV19	TRBJ2-1	TRBD2	CASSSLAGTSDEQFF	TGTGCCAGTAGTTCACTAGCGGGGACTTCTGATGAGCAGTTCTTC
TRBV27	TRBJ1-2	.	CASSSVPGVGYTF	TGTGCCAGCAGTTCAGTACCGGGGGTAGGCTACACCTTC
TRBV28	TRBJ2-7	.	CASSLTGDAGGYF	TGTGCCAGCAGTTTAACAGGGGATGCGGGAGGCTACTTC
TRBV30	TRBJ2-7	TRBD1	CAWSVGTGGEQYF	TGTGCCTGGAGTGTAGGGACAGGGGGAGAGCAGTACTTC
TRBV6-5	TRBJ2-3	.	CASSYSLYGDTQYF	TGTGCCAGCAGTTACTCGCTCTACGGAGATACGCAGTATTTT
TRBV19	TRBJ2-1	TRBD1	CASSPGTANNEQFF	TGTGCCAGTAGCCCCGGGACAGCAAACAATGAGCAGTTCTTC
TRBV2	TRBJ2-5	TRBD1	CASSEDRGQRVTQYF	TGTGCCAGCAGTGAGGACAGGGGGCAAAGAGTGACCCAGTACTTC
TRBV30	TRBJ2-5	TRBD1	CAWSAGGPETQYF	TGTGCCTGGAGTGCAGGGGGCCCAGAGACCCAGTACTTC
TRBV2	TRBJ1-2	.	CASITNAGKANYGYTF	TGTGCCAGCATCACAAACGCAGGAAAAGCTAACTATGGCTACACCTTC
TRBV9	TRBJ1-4	.	CASSVAAGTTNEKLFF	TGTGCCAGCAGCGTAGCGGCAGGGACCACTAATGAAAAACTGTTTTTT
TRBV5-1	TRBJ2-1	.	CASSSGLINEQFF	TGCGCCAGCAGCTCCGGACTAATCAATGAGCAGTTCTTC
TRBV29-1	TRBJ1-2	.	CSVDMFDGGDTGYTF	TGCAGCGTTGATATGTTCGACGGAGGGGATACAGGCTACACCTTC
TRBV6-6	TRBJ2-5	TRBD1	CASSSSGTGWEETQYF	TGTGCCAGCAGTTCCTCCGGGACAGGGTGGGAAGAGACCCAGTACTTC
TRBV9	TRBJ1-2	TRBD1	CASSHLDRGDYTF	TGTGCCAGCAGCCACCTGGACAGGGGAGACTACACCTTC
TRBV9	TRBJ2-3	.	CASSVVGGGTDTQYF	TGTGCCAGCAGCGTAGTTGGGGGCGGCACAGATACGCAGTATTTT
TRBV9	TRBJ2-3	.	CASSPYEGPSTDTQYF	TGTGCCAGCAGCCCGTACGAGGGGCCTAGCACAGATACGCAGTATTTT
TRBV27	TRBJ2-7	.	CASSSGLRYEQYF	TGTGCCAGCTCCTCGGGCTTGAGGTACGAGCAGTACTTC
TRBV2	TRBJ1-1	.	CASRKTGLEAFF	TGTGCCAGCAGGAAAACAGGGCTCGAAGCTTTCTTT
TRBV2	TRBJ2-1	TRBD1	CASSDTGVSYNEQFF	TGTGCCAGCAGCGATACAGGGGTGAGTTACAATGAGCAGTTCTTC